Below are 24 T cell receptor beta chains sequenced from a single sample in a study of blood T cell repertoires in COVID-19. Measured with immunoSEQ multiplex PCR; TCRdb has only the in-frame clones, and not every one. The sample lists fewer than 600,000 clones, 89% occurring once. The material sequenced was peripheral blood. The receptor set was obtained from a young man with COVID-19, enrolled during active disease.

In DNA, the CDR3 is TGTGCCAGCAGCCAAGATTATAGCGGGCAGGGGGCGCGAGAGACCCAGTACTTC. Encoded protein: CASSQDYSGQGARETQYF. The rearrangement links TRBV3-1 (or the pseudogene TRBV3-2) to TRBJ2-5; tentatively, D is TRBD1 (8 bases). Germline CDR1 and CDR2: LGHDT and YNNKEL (reference sequence). V lost 0 bases, J lost 4 bases, and 21 bases lay in between. The CDR3 is 18 amino acids.

The gene calls are TRBV11-2 and TRBJ2-7; the D gene is possibly TRBD2 (6 bases). This CDR3 is 13 amino acids long. The germline V gene has CDR1 SGHAT and CDR2 FQNNGV. Trimming pared 0 bases from V and 9 bases from J, leaving 12 bases between. The CDR3 sequence: CASSLDLFGGQYF. The DNA for the CDR3 is TGTGCCAGCAGCTTAGATCTGTTCGGGGGGCAGTACTTC.

V is TRBV5-1 and J is TRBJ1-2; D unclear. V was pared by 2 bases and J by 6 bases, with 11 bases between. The CDR3 runs to 13 residues. Germline CDR1 and CDR2: SGHRS and YFSETQ. CDR3 residues: CASSFQVADGYTF. In DNA, the CDR3 is TGCGCCAGCAGCTTCCAGGTCGCCGATGGCTACACCTTC.

The chain combines TRBV14 with TRBJ2-2; perhaps TRBD1 as D (5 bases). The germline V and J ends were trimmed by 4 bases and 7 bases, with 13 bases remaining between them. The CDR3 runs 14 residues. Per the germline V gene, CDR1 is SGHDN and CDR2 is FVKESK. The CDR3 DNA follows: TGTGCCAGCAGCCGGGGCCCGGGTGACGGGGAGCTGTTTTTT. It specifies CASSRGPGDGELFF. Full variable domain (outside the CDR3, taken from reference TRBV14 and TRBJ2-2): EAGVTQFPSHSVIEKGQTVTLRCDPISGHDNLYWYRRVMGKEIKFLLHFVKESKQDESGMPNNRFLAERTGGTYSTLKVQPAELEDSGVYFCASSRGPGDGELFFGEGSRLTVL.

The V gene is TRBV7-2, the J gene TRBJ2-2; TRBD2 agrees at 14 bases. The CDR3 covers 16 residues. V dropped 4 bases and J dropped 9; count of bases not matched to a gene: 7. The V gene's germline CDR1 is SGHTA and CDR2 FQGNSA. CDR3 nucleotides: TGTGCCAGCAGCTCAAGACTAGCGGGGGGGAACCGGGAGCTGTTTTTT. Translated, it gives CASSSRLAGGNRELFF.

The gene calls are TRBV24-1 and TRBJ2-3; 10 bases map to TRBD2. With 5 bases clipped from V and 9 bases from J, the junction kept 16 bases outside the gene matches. This CDR3 has 17 residues. Germline CDR1 is KGHDR and CDR2 is SFDVKD. CDR3 amino acids: CATSGSSGRVGLWTQYF. CDR3 nucleotide sequence: TGTGCCACCAGTGGTTCTAGCGGGAGAGTGGGCTTATGGACGCAGTATTTT.

V gene TRBV5-5 combines with J gene TRBJ2-7, with 10 bases lining up with TRBD2. CDR1 SGHKS and CDR2 YYEKEE come from the germline V gene (reference sequence). The CDR3 spans 16 residues. With 4 bases clipped from V and 3 bases from J, the junction kept 10 bases outside the gene matches. CDR3 DNA: TGTGCCAGCAGCGGCAATCTAGCGGGGGTAAGCTACGAGCAGTACTTC. It specifies CASSGNLAGVSYEQYF.

The chain couples TRBV30 to TRBJ1-2; D is ambiguous. This CDR3 has 14 amino acids. CDR1 is GTSNPN and CDR2 is SVGIG in the germline V gene (reference sequence). Trimming removed 2 bases from V and 4 bases from J, with 14 bases in between. CDR3 loop: CAWSKGGESYGYTF. The CDR3 DNA is TGTGCCTGGAGTAAAGGCGGGGAAAGCTATGGCTACACCTTC.

The V call is TRBV5-1, the J call TRBJ2-3; possibly TRBD2 for D (6 bases). Deletions cut 6 bases from V and 1 base from J, with 15 bases between. Germline V CDR1 and CDR2: SGHRS, YFSETQ. The CDR3 length is 15 residues. The CDR3 DNA reads as TGCGCCAGCACCATCAACGGGGGAGGCACAGATACGCAGTATTTT. Its protein product is CASTINGGGTDTQYF.

V is TRBV18 and J is TRBJ2-1, with D maybe TRBD2 (5 bases). This CDR3 spans 13 amino acids. Trimming pared 3 bases from V and 5 bases from J, leaving 8 bases between. The V gene's germline CDR1 is KGHSH and CDR2 LQKENI. CDR3: CASSPVGDNEQFF. CDR3 nucleotide sequence: TGTGCCAGCTCACCGGTCGGGGACAATGAGCAGTTCTTC.

V and J are TRBV5-4 and TRBJ2-3, with D tentatively TRBD2 (6 bases). The CDR3 length is 15 residues. CDR1 is SGHNT and CDR2 is YYREEE in the germline V gene (reference sequence). Trimming cost V 4 bases and J 0 bases, with 12 bases left between them. CDR3 region: CASSRGTSSTDTQYF. CDR3 sequence (DNA): TGTGCCAGCAGCCGCGGGACTTCTAGCACAGATACGCAGTATTTT.

The chain employs TRBV7-9 and TRBJ2-5; 8 nucleotides align to TRBD2. Losses at the gene ends were 6 bases for V and 4 bases for J; bases not matched to a gene: 7. The CDR3 covers 14 residues. Germline V lookup: CDR1 SEHNR, CDR2 FQNEAQ (reference sequence). The CDR3: CASRKKLAGETQYF. DNA for the CDR3: TGTGCCAGCAGGAAAAAGCTAGCGGGAGAGACCCAGTACTTC.

This chain links TRBV15 with TRBJ2-2; either TRBD1 or TRBD2 may supply D (7 bases each). The CDR3 is 14 residues long. V gave up 7 bases and J gave up 5 bases, with 14 bases separating them. CDR1 is LNHNV and CDR2 is YYDKDF in the germline V gene (reference sequence). The CDR3 is CATTRGGTTGELFF. The CDR3 DNA is TGTGCCACCACCAGGGGGGGGACAACCGGGGAGCTGTTTTTT.

V and J are TRBV30 and TRBJ2-3; D may be TRBD1 (6 bases). CDR1 is GTSNPN, CDR2 SVGIG, per germline (reference sequence). The CDR3 covers 13 residues. Trimming took 0 bases from V and 5 from J, leaving 9 bases between them. In DNA form, the CDR3 reads TGTGCCTGGAGTGTAGGGGGTCGAGATACGCAGTATTTT. Translating it yields CAWSVGGRDTQYF.

This clone came up once. The chain carries TRBV10-3 and TRBJ2-2, with 9 bases matching TRBD1. Germline V gene data show CDR1 as ENHRY and CDR2 as SYGVKD. V lost 2 bases and J lost 3; bases outside the gene matches: 1. The CDR3 covers 15 residues. This chain's CDR3 is CAISETGGDTGELFF. The CDR3 DNA follows: TGTGCCATCAGTGAGACAGGGGGCGACACCGGGGAGCTGTTTTTT.

The chain employs TRBV5-1 and TRBJ1-2; D is unresolved. Germline V gene data show CDR1 as SGHRS and CDR2 as YFSETQ. V was cut by 0 bases and J by 3 bases, with 9 bases left in between. CDR3 length: 14 residues. CDR3 nucleotides: TGCGCCAGCAGCTTGGCCACCGGGGACTATGGCTACACCTTC. This codes for CASSLATGDYGYTF.

The V gene is TRBV7-9, the J gene TRBJ1-5; D perhaps matches TRBD1 (6 bases). CDR1 and CDR2 from the germline V gene are SEHNR and FQNEAQ (reference sequence). Trimming stripped 5 bases from V and 5 bases from J, with 13 bases between. This CDR3 comprises 14 residues. Here the CDR3 DNA reads TGTGCCAGCAGCGTCGGGACACCAGATCAGCCCCAGCATTTT. Translating gives CASSVGTPDQPQHF.

With respect to this clone: It is likely a read error, because the conserved phenylalanine at the end of the CDR3 is missing. The DNA is omitted, as the CDR3 cannot be located on it reliably, and the CDR3 follows TCRdb's listing. The chain couples TRBV4-1 to TRBJ2-6; TRBD1 is the table's D call, not checked against the DNA. Germline CDR1 MGHRA, CDR2 YSYEKL. Termini included, the CDR3 measures 10 amino acids. CDR3 sequence: CASTPSTGIV.

This clone was detected ten times or more. The chain employs TRBV7-9 and TRBJ2-2; 7 nucleotides match TRBD2. V shed 3 bases, J shed 7 bases, and the junction held 5 bases outside the gene matches. The CDR3 has 14 amino acids. Per the germline V gene, CDR1 is SEHNR and CDR2 is FQNEAQ (reference sequence). The CDR3 is CASSFFAGVGELFF. CDR3 nucleotide sequence: TGTGCCAGCAGCTTCTTTGCGGGAGTCGGGGAGCTGTTTTTT.

The chain employs TRBV14 and TRBJ2-1, with D unclear. The CDR3 is made up of 13 amino acids. V was cut by 0 bases and J by 8 bases, with 8 bases left in between. Per the germline V gene, CDR1 is SGHDN and CDR2 is FVKESK. The CDR3 loop reads CASSQDLGYEQFF. DNA for the CDR3: TGTGCCAGCAGCCAAGATCTAGGTTATGAGCAGTTCTTC.

This chain connects TRBV6-1 to TRBJ1-1; TRBD1 matches 7 bases. V lost 4 bases and J lost 8; bases outside the gene matches: 16. Germline assignment: CDR1 MNHNS and CDR2 SASEGT. This CDR3 spans 16 amino acids. The CDR3 is CASSGGWVTGAVEAFF. The CDR3 DNA is TGTGCCAGCAGTGGAGGTTGGGTAACAGGGGCCGTCGAAGCTTTCTTT.

A note on this clone: Germline is not matched at one junction end, which may reflect a read error. The chain is built from TRBV30 and TRBJ1-1, with TRBD1 identical over 8 bases. CDR3 size: 14 residues. Germline lookup yields CDR1 GTSNPN and CDR2 SVGIG (reference sequence). The CDR3 loop reads CAWSPGQVKTEAFF. The CDR3 region has the DNA TGTGCCTGGAGTCCGGGACAGGTGAAAACTGAAGCTTTCTTT.

This rearrangement joins TRBV5-1 to TRBJ1-2; D is perhaps TRBD1 (6 bases). The V gene's germline CDR1 is SGHRS and CDR2 YFSETQ. V lost 1 base to trimming and J lost 1 base, with 11 bases between them. The CDR3 is 15 residues long. The CDR3 DNA follows: TGCGCCAGCAGCTTGATCTGGGGGCTTAACTATGGCTACACCTTC. Translating gives CASSLIWGLNYGYTF.

The chain employs TRBV2 and TRBJ2-3, with TRBD2 matching 7 bases. This CDR3 spans 15 amino acids. The ends lost 4 bases at V and 7 bases at J; junction bases unmatched: 11. CDR1 is SNHLY, CDR2 FYNNEI, per germline. CDR3 DNA: TGTGCCAGCAGTGGGTTACGGGGGGAGAAAAATACGCAGTATTTT. Its protein product is CASSGLRGEKNTQYF. The whole variable domain, filled in from reference TRBV2 and TRBJ2-3, reads EPEVTQTPSHQVTQMGQEVILRCVPISNHLYFYWYRQILGQKVEFLVSFYNNEISEKSEIFDDQFSVERPDGSNFTLKIRSTKLEDSAMYFCASSGLRGEKNTQYFGPGTRLTVL.